These 14 T cell receptor beta chains were all obtained from the same sample, sequenced in a study of blood T cell repertoires in COVID-19. This table comes from immunoSEQ multiplex PCR, and its TCRdb copy is limited to in-frame clones, with some not included. The table lists over 350,000 clones, about 85% of them singletons, with about 2.1% in the top ten. Sequences were obtained from PBMCs or T cells enriched from blood (not recorded which). The receptors come from a woman in her late teens or twenties with acute COVID-19.

This sequence joins TRBV19 and TRBJ1-6; 7 bases are a match to TRBD1. The V segment lost 7 bases and the J segment 7 bases; nucleotides outside the gene matches: 7. From germline, CDR1 is LNHDA and CDR2 SQIVND (reference sequence). This CDR3 has 14 residues. This CDR3 reads CASTLGGQNSPLHF. CDR3 bases: TGTGCCAGTACCTTGGGGGGACAGAATTCACCCCTCCACTTT.

The chain links TRBV12-3 or TRBV12-4 to TRBJ2-5; 9 nucleotides align to TRBD1. CDR3 length: 13 amino acids. Germline trimming cut 3 bases from V and 8 bases from J; bases unmatched to any gene: 4. The CDR3, as DNA: TGTGCCAGCAGTTTGGACAGGGGTGCAACCCAGTACTTC. Encoded protein: CASSLDRGATQYF.

V usage is TRBV4-3 and J usage is TRBJ2-3; TRBD2 matches 13 bases. Germline CDR1 reads LGHNA; CDR2 reads YSLEER. Trimming at V came to 2 bases and at J to 6 bases, leaving 5 bases not matched to a gene. The CDR3 totals 16 residues. The CDR3 sequence: CASSQTRTSGSDTQYF. The CDR3 DNA reads as TGCGCCAGCAGCCAAACCCGGACTAGCGGGAGTGATACGCAGTATTTT.

The CDR3 DNA sequence: TGTGCCACCAGTGATTTGGGACAGGGGGTAATCGAGACCCAGTACTTC. Translation: CATSDLGQGVIETQYF. V and J are TRBV24-1 and TRBJ2-5; 10 positions match TRBD1. The CDR3 is 16 amino acids. The trim removed 0 bases at V and 5 bases at J, leaving 5 bases unmatched. Per the germline V gene, CDR1 is KGHDR and CDR2 is SFDVKD.

This chain uses TRBV5-1 with TRBJ2-7; unclear D gene. V lost 0 bases to trimming and J lost 6 bases, with 10 bases between them. Germline CDR1 and CDR2: SGHRS and YFSETQ. CDR3 length: 13 residues. CDR3 sequence reads: CASSLDQVTEQYF. The CDR3 DNA reads TGCGCCAGCAGCTTGGATCAGGTTACCGAGCAGTACTTC.

V gene TRBV4-2 combines with J gene TRBJ2-5; D perhaps matches TRBD1 (6 bases). With 1 base removed from V and 4 bases from J, the gap between germline ends came to 19 bases. The CDR3 runs 17 residues. Germline V gives CDR1 LGHNA, CDR2 YNFKEQ. CDR3 protein: CASSQGLNQGTPETQYF. Written as DNA, the CDR3 is TGTGCCAGCAGCCAAGGTTTGAACCAGGGGACCCCAGAGACCCAGTACTTC.

The rearrangement joins TRBV28 to TRBJ2-7; the match to TRBD2 covers 9 bases. The germline CDR1 and CDR2 sequences are MDHEN and SYDVKM. With V trimmed by 8 bases and J by 2 bases, 10 bases remained unmatched. The CDR3 totals 15 residues. The DNA of the CDR3 is TGTGCCAGCGTTAGCGGGAGCGTGTCAGCCTACGAGCAGTACTTC. Translating it yields CASVSGSVSAYEQYF.

The V and J genes are TRBV5-1 and TRBJ1-1; TRBD1 agrees at 7 bases. The CDR3 runs 16 residues. V gave up 4 bases and J gave up 5 bases; unmatched junction bases: 14. Germline V CDR1 and CDR2: SGHRS, YFSETQ. The CDR3 loop reads CASSPNPADRDTEAFF. The CDR3 nucleotides are TGCGCCAGCAGCCCGAACCCCGCCGACAGGGATACTGAAGCTTTCTTT.

This clone appeared a single time. The chain carries TRBV27 and TRBJ2-7, with 9 bases that match TRBD2. The trim removed 6 bases at V and 3 bases at J, leaving 21 bases unmatched. The CDR3 contains 19 residues. Germline CDR1 and CDR2: MNHEY and SMNVEV (reference sequence). The CDR3 region has the DNA TGTGCCAGCAGCAGGTTCCCTAGCGGGGTTTATGGATTTGGCTACGAGCAGTACTTC. As protein: CASSRFPSGVYGFGYEQYF.

The V call is TRBV5-4, the J call TRBJ1-4; a weak D match, TRBD1 (5 bases). CDR3 size: 15 residues. CDR1 and CDR2 from the germline V gene are SGHNT and YYREEE (reference sequence). The V end lost 4 bases, the J end lost 3 bases, and 13 bases lay between the germline ends. DNA for the CDR3: TGTGCCAGCAGCAGCCGGGGGGGGGCTAATGAAAAACTGTTTTTT. It yields the protein CASSSRGGANEKLFF.

The J gene is TRBJ1-6, the V gene TRBV10-3; the D is unclear. CDR1 is ENHRY and CDR2 is SYGVKD in the germline V gene. V was pared by 4 bases and J by 9 bases, with 13 bases between. This CDR3 comprises 14 residues. The CDR3 loop reads CAISVGGSSSPLHF. As DNA, the CDR3 is TGTGCCATCAGTGTGGGCGGGTCAAGTTCACCCCTCCACTTT.

The rearrangement uses TRBV19 and TRBJ2-2; D is perhaps TRBD1 (5 bases). The germline V gene has CDR1 LNHDA and CDR2 SQIVND (reference sequence). The CDR3 consists of 14 residues. The V end was cut by 8 bases, the J end by 2 bases, with 12 bases between. CDR3 DNA sequence: TGTGCCAGTCAATTCAGGGCCAACACCGGGGAGCTGTTTTTT. Its protein is CASQFRANTGELFF.

The V gene is TRBV9, the J gene TRBJ2-6, with 7 bases lining up with TRBD2. After removal of 2 bases from V and 0 bases from J, the junction contained 5 bases not matched to a gene. CDR1 is SGDLS and CDR2 is YYNGEE in the germline V gene. The CDR3 is 17 amino acids. The CDR3 sequence is CASSVRWDYSGANVLTF. CDR3 coding DNA: TGTGCCAGCAGCGTCCGTTGGGACTACTCTGGGGCCAACGTCCTGACTTTC.

This clone was detected a few times. V usage is TRBV28 and J usage is TRBJ1-5; no firm D call. V lost 5 bases and J lost 6, with 14 bases in between. Germline CDR1 reads MDHEN; CDR2 reads SYDVKM. The CDR3 consists of 14 residues. The CDR3: CASSLRVRGQPQHF. In DNA, the CDR3 is TGTGCCAGCAGTCTACGGGTTCGAGGTCAGCCCCAGCATTTT.